The following is a T cell receptor beta chain sequence with its context. No antigen is known for it. No much larger clone exists at a distance of one base, and base qualities are not known. Receptor amplification or capture employed the immunoSEQ multiplex PCR assay. Adaptive Biotechnologies carried out high-throughput TCR-beta CDR3 sequencing of genomic DNA for most patients. The source study handled its data this way. Adaptive's ImmunoSEQ software supplied the TCR sequencing data for 18 patients, while MiXCR and VDJtools were used to process a few other patients. CDR3 nucleotide sequences shared between donor and recipient were removed because their origin could not be assigned. At least 2-fold expansion over unstimulated cells and a minimum CFSE-low frequency of 0.002% (template counts) or 0.001% (read counts) were required for clones to be classified as alloreactive. A clone was considered mappable if detected in the sequenced pre-transplant spleen, lymph node, or MLR CFSE-low populations of the donor or recipient. The cumulative frequency of alloreactive clones was calculated as a percentage of all sequences, weighted by copy number. The source is immuneACCESS, and TCRdb retained only in-frame sequences with V and J called. Part of the clones is not carried over; for the studies checked, unresolved V genes explain less than half of this, and the remainder is unexplained. The D gene and trimming were derived from the DNA, and the V and J assignments and clone size from that table. This sample holds approximately 25,000 clones; approximately 95% were observed only once. The ten largest clones add up to around 0.5% of the sample.

This sample is drawn from a study of graft-versus-host responses after intestinal transplantation (dated by TCRdb to about 2021). Describing the broader study: The transplants that recipients received were multivisceral, liver-intestinal, or isolated intestinal. Samples from three later patients were sequenced in-house on an Illumina MiSeq with MiXCR processing rather than by the commercial service. A peak of at least 4% donor T cells among recipient peripheral blood mononuclear cells was the definition used for donor T cell macrochimerism. Bulk TCR-beta CDR3 sequencing was used to track graft-versus-host and host-versus-graft alloreactive T cell clones in the graft, circulation and bone marrow after intestinal transplantation. All recipients received anti-thymocyte globulin induction followed by maintenance tacrolimus and steroids for two to four years. Alloreactive clones were identified by sequencing pre-transplant mixed lymphocyte reaction products and comparing them with unstimulated pre-transplant donor and recipient T cells. Of the roughly 25 intestinal transplant recipients enrolled in the cohort, one of whom was a retransplant, a few patients without pretransplant specimens were excluded.

Blood samples were collected up to 4 times in the first month after transplant and then at least monthly when available. The investigation overall reported the following: Conclusions were limited by the relatively low number and heterogeneity of intestinal transplant patients. Patients with donor T cell macrochimerism had high GvH to HvG T cell clonal ratios in their allografts. Peak levels of circulating GvH clones were associated with declines in HvG clones early after transplant. GvH clones were detected in recipient bone marrow, and some appeared earlier in ileal mucosa or blood, consistent with an intestinal mucosal origin.

The TCR sequence derives from a human patient who received an intestinal transplant, so some T cells may come from the graft donor. Sequenced material: PBMCs, taken 18 days after transplant.

Here is the DNA: TGTGCCAGCAGCTGGCAGGGGGAGGATACGCAGTATTTT. Its protein reads: CASSWQGEDTQYF. Recombination joined TRBV7-6 with TRBJ2-3; TRBD1 matches 7 bases in the middle. V trim: 4 bases; J trim: 6 bases; unmatched bases: 4. CDR1 and CDR2 (SGHVS, FNYEAQ) derive from the germline V gene. Including the terminal cysteine and phenylalanine, the CDR3 comprises 13 residues. Here the CDR3 DNA is all that survives: 39 bases in frame from base 1.